Following are 4 T cell receptor beta chains from one sample sequenced in a study of T cells expressing NK-cell markers. TCRdb re-called the 5' RACE reads and shows each CDR3 protein once, DNA omitted. This sample contains roughly 390,000 distinct CDR3 sequences. What was sequenced was blood T cells: a sorted CD56 or NKG2C T cell subset, CD4+ or CD8+ T cells, or bulk PBMC T cells (not recorded which). These TCRs come from a woman between 45 and 65 years old in good health.

The J gene is TRBJ2-1, the V gene TRBV4-1; TCRdb names TRBD2, which stays unverified in the absence of DNA. The V gene's germline CDR1 is MGHRA and CDR2 YSYEKL. This CDR3 has 16 residues. This CDR3 reads CASSHLPGLADNEQFF.

The chain recombines TRBV10-3 with TRBJ2-5; TCRdb reports TRBD2, a call that lacks DNA to check it against. The germline V gene encodes CDR1 ENHRY and CDR2 SYGVKD. The CDR3 length is 15 residues. The CDR3 here is CAISEIGAAKETQYF.

The chain carries TRBV20-1 and TRBJ2-5; TCRdb's D call, TRBD1, is unchecked because there is no DNA. This CDR3 has 15 amino acids. CDR1 and CDR2 from the germline V gene are DFQATT and SNEGSKA (reference sequence). The CDR3 reads CSARGGTGSPETQYF.

V is TRBV10-1 and J is TRBJ2-7; absent DNA, TCRdb's TRBD1 call cannot be checked. CDR1 is WNHNN and CDR2 is SYGVQD in the germline V gene (reference sequence). The CDR3 contains 14 residues. The CDR3 loop reads CASSSQGEGYEQYF.